Sequencing of this T cell receptor (beta chain) was carried out in a study of OX40 agonist ivuxolimab in advanced cancers. Points from the study as a whole: Fewer expanded clones were found on average in CD4+ than in CD8+ T cells.

About this clone itself: The antigen remains unidentified.

At baseline, cycle 4 day 1, and cycle 7 day 1, blood was sampled. Sequenced by immunoSEQ multiplex PCR; TCRdb stores in-frame clones only, minus some. In the table there are about 93,000 clones, roughly 92% of which are singletons. The CDR3 loop spans 13 amino acids. Trimming removed 0 bases from V and 8 bases from J, with 10 bases in between. The V gene's germline CDR1 is MNHEY and CDR2 SVGAGI. This chain connects TRBV6-5 to TRBJ1-2, with D hard to call. The sequence was collected from an adult with an advanced solid tumor such as melanoma, head and neck, liver or kidney cancer. The sample was CD4+ or CD8+ T cells sorted from blood, taken in a trial of the OX40 agonist ivuxolimab. The CDR3 loop is CASSYSSNGGYTF. CDR3 nucleotide sequence: TGTGCCAGCAGTTACTCGAGTAACGGAGGCTACACCTTC.